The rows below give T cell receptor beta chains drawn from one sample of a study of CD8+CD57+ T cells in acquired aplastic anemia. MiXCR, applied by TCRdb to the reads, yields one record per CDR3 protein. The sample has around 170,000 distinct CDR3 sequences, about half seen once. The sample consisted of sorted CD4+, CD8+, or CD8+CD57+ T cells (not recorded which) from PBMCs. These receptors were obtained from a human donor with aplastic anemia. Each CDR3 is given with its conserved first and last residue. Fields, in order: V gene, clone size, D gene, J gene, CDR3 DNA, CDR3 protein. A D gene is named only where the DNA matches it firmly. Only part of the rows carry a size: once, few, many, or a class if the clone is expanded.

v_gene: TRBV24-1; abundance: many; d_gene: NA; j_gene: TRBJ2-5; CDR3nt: TGTGCCACCAGTGGCAGGAAACCCGAGACCCAGTACTTC; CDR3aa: CATSGRKPETQYF
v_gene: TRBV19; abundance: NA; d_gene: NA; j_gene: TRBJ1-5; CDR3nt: TGTGCCAGTAGTACCGGGGAGAATAGCAATCAGCCCCAGCATTTT; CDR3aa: CASSTGENSNQPQHF
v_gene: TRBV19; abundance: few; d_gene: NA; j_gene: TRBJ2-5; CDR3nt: TGTGCCAGTAGTAGGGGCACCCGGGAGACCCAGTACTTC; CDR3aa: CASSRGTRETQYF
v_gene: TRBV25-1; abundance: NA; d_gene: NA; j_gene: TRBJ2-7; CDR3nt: TGTGCCAGCAGTGAATTCGGATACTACGAGCAGTACTTC; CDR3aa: CASSEFGYYEQYF
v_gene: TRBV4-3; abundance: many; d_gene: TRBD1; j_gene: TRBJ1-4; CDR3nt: TGCGCCAGCAGCCAACTAACGGGACAGAAAGGAGAAAAACTGTTTTTT; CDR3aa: CASSQLTGQKGEKLFF
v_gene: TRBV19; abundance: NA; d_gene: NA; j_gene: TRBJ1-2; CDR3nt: TGTGCCAGTAGAGGGCAGACTAACTATGGCTACACCTTC; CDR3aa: CASRGQTNYGYTF
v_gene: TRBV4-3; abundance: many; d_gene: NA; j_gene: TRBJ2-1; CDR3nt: TGCGCCAGCAGCCAAGAGACGACAATCTCCTACAATGAGCAGTTCTTC; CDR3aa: CASSQETTISYNEQFF
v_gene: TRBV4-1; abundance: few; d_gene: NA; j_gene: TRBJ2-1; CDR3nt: TGCGCCAGCAGCCAAGACCCCACAGGGTACAATGAGCAGTTCTTC; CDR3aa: CASSQDPTGYNEQFF
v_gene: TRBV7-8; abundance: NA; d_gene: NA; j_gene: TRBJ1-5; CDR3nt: TGTGCCAGCAGCCGCGTAAGAGGGGATCAGCCCCAGCATTTT; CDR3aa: CASSRVRGDQPQHF
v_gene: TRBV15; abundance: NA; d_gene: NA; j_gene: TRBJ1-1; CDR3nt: TGTGCCACCAGCTTTTCCGCGGACAGTACCGAAGCTTTCTTT; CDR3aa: CATSFSADSTEAFF
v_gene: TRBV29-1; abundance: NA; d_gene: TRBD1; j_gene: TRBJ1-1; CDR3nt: TGCAGCGCCGTCCGGGACAGGGGAGGCACTGAAGCTTTCTTT; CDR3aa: CSAVRDRGGTEAFF
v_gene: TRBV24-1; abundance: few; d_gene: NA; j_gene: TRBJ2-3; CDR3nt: TGTGCCACCAGTGCCACCGGGTCAGGCACAGATACGCAGTATTTT; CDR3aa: CATSATGSGTDTQYF
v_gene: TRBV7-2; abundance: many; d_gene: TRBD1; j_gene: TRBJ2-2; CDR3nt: TGTGCCAGCAGAGTGGACAGGGTAACCGGGGAGCTGTTTTTT; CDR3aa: CASRVDRVTGELFF
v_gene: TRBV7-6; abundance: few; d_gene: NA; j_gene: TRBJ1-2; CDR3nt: TGTGCCAGCAATGACAGAACCTATGGCTACACCTTC; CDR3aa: CASNDRTYGYTF
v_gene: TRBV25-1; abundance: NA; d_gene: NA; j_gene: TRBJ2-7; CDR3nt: TGTGCCAGCAGTGAATGGAACTACGAGCAGTACTTC; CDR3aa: CASSEWNYEQYF
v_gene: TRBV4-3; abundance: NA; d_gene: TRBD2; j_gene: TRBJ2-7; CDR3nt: TGCGCCAGCAGCCAAGGGCTAGCGGGGGGGCTTACCTCCTACGAGCAGTACTTC; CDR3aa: CASSQGLAGGLTSYEQYF
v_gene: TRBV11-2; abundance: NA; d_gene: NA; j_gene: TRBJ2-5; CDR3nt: TGTGCCAGCAGCTTAGTTACTACTAGCCCGGAGACCCAGTACTTC; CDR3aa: CASSLVTTSPETQYF
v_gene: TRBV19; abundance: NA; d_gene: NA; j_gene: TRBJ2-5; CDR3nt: TGTGCCAGACGAGCGGGTAGGGAGCCCCAGTACTTC; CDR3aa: CARRAGREPQYF
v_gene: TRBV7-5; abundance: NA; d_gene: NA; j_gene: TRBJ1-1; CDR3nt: NA; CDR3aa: CISVSEAYGAGGNTEAFF
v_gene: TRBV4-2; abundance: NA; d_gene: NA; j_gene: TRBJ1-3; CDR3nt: TGTGCCAGCAGCCCTCATAGTCGGGGGAACACCATATATTTT; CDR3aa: CASSPHSRGNTIYF
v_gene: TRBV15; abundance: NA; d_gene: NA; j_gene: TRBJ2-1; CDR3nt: TGTGCCACCAGCACCCCTTCCTCCCGAAACAATGAGCAGTTCTTC; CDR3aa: CATSTPSSRNNEQFF
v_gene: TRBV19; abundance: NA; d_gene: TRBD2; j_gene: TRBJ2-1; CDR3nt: TGTGCCAGTACCAAGGGGACTAGCGGAATTGAGCAGTTCTTC; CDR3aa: CASTKGTSGIEQFF
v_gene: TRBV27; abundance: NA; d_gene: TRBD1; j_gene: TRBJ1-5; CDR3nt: TGTGCCAGCAGTTTATCGACAGGGGGAAGTCAGCCCCAGCATTTT; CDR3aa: CASSLSTGGSQPQHF
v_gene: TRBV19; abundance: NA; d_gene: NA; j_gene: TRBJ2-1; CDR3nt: TGTGCCAGTAGCCTCCGATTCGGGGGCGCGGGTACTGAGCAGTTCTTC; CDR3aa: CASSLRFGGAGTEQFF
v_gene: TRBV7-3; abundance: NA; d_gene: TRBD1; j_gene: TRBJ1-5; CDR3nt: TGTGCCAGCAGCCTAATGGGACAGGGGGCTAATCAGCCCCAGCATTTT; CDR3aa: CASSLMGQGANQPQHF
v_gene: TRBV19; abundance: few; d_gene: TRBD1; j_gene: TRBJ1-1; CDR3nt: TGTGCCAGTAACAGGGGGCTGGACACTGAAGCTTTCTTT; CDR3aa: CASNRGLDTEAFF
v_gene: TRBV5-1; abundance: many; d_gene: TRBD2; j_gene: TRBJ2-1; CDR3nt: TGCGCCAGCAGCCCCAGGACTAGCGTGGTTAATGAGCAGTTCTTC; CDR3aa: CASSPRTSVVNEQFF
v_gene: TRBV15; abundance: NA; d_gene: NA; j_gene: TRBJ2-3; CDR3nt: TGTGCCACCAGCAGAGATCTGGGAACAGATACGCAGTATTTT; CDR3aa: CATSRDLGTDTQYF
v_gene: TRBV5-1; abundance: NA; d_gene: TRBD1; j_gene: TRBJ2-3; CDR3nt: TGCGCCAGCAGCTCCTCTGTCGTTTCGAACAGGGGTTCAGATACGCAGTATTTT; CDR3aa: CASSSSVVSNRGSDTQYF
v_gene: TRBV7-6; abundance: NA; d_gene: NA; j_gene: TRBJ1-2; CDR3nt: TGTGCCAGCAGCTTAGGGGAGGACTCTGGCTACACCTTC; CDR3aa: CASSLGEDSGYTF
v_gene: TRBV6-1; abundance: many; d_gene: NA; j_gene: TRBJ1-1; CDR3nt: TGTGCCAGCAGTTGGGGAGCGGGGAACACTGAAGCTTTCTTT; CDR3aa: CASSWGAGNTEAFF
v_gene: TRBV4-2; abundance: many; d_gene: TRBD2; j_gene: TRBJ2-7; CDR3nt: TGTGCCAGCAGCCAAGTTGGGAGCGGGGTCGAGCAGTACTTC; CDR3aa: CASSQVGSGVEQYF
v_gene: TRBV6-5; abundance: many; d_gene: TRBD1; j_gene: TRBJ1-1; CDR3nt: TGTGCCAGCAGCTCCAGGGGGACTGAAGCTTTCTTT; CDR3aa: CASSSRGTEAFF
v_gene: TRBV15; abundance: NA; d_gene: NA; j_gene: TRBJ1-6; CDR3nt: TGTGCCACCAGCAGAGGCTGGGGAAGTTCGGATTCACCCCTCCACTTT; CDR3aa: CATSRGWGSSDSPLHF
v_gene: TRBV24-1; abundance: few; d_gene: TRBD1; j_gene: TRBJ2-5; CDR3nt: TGTGCCACCAGTGACCCCGGGACAGGGGGCCAAGAGACCCAGTACTTC; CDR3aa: CATSDPGTGGQETQYF
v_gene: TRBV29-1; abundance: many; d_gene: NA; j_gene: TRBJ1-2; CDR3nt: TGCAGCGTGTCCATCGGGCCGCCCTATGGCTACACCTTC; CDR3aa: CSVSIGPPYGYTF
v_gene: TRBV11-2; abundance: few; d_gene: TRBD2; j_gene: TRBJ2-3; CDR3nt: TGTGCCAGCAGCCCACACCCAGCGGGGGGCCTGGATACGCAGTATTTT; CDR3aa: CASSPHPAGGLDTQYF
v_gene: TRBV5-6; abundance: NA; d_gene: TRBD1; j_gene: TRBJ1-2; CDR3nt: TGTGCCAGCAGATCGGGACAGGGGGCCCCCACCGGGGCGGGTGGCTACACCTTC; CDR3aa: CASRSGQGAPTGAGGYTF
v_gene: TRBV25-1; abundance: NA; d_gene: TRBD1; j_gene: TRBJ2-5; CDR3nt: TGTGCCAGCAGTGCACAGGGACAGGGAAGTAACCAAGAGACCCAGTACTTC; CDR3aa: CASSAQGQGSNQETQYF
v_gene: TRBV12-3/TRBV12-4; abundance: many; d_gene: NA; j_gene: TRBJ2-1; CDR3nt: TGTGCCAGCAGCACAAATTTTTACAATGAGCAGTTCTTC; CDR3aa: CASSTNFYNEQFF